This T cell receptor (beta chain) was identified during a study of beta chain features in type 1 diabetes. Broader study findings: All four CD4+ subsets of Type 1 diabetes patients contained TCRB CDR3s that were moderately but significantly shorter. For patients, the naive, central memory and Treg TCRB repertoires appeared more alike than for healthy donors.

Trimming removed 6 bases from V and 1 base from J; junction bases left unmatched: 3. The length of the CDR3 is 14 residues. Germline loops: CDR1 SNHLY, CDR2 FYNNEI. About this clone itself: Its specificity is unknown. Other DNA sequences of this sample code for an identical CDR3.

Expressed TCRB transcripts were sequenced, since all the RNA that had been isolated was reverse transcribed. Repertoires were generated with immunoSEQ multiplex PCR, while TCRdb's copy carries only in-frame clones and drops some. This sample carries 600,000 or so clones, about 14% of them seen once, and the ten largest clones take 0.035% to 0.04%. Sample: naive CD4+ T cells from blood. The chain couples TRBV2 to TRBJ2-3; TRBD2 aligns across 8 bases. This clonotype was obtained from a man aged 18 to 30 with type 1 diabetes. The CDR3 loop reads CASSTSGRTDTQYF. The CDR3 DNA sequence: TGTGCCAGCAGCACTAGCGGTCGCACAGATACGCAGTATTTT.